These 7 T cell receptor beta chains originate from one sample sequenced in a study of cytomegalovirus exposure and HLA in healthy donors. 13 Jbeta primers and 60 Vbeta primers were used for the PCR. Generated by immunoSEQ multiplex PCR, the TCRdb table keeps only in-frame clones and is missing some. The table has some 87,000 clones, just under 70% seen once. The sample taken for sequencing was PBMCs. The receptors here all came from a woman in her forties or fifties in good health and CMV-seropositive.

J is TRBJ1-3 and V is TRBV6-6; D may be TRBD1 (5 bases). V was shortened by 7 bases and J by 0 bases, with 16 bases between the two germline ends. CDR3 size: 16 residues. Germline V lookup: CDR1 MNHNY, CDR2 SVGAGI (reference sequence). CDR3 sequence (DNA): TGTGCCAGCACAACCGAAACCAGGGTCTCTGGAAACACCATATATTTT. Translated: CASTTETRVSGNTIYF.

This clone appeared a few times. This rearrangement joins TRBV9 to TRBJ1-1; possibly TRBD1 for D (5 bases). This CDR3 spans 15 amino acids. Germline V lookup: CDR1 SGDLS, CDR2 YYNGEE. V was pared by 4 bases and J by 2 bases, with 15 bases between. DNA of the CDR3: TGTGCCAGCAGCCCTCGGGACTTCCTAAACACTGAAGCTTTCTTT. Its translation: CASSPRDFLNTEAFF.

The chain couples TRBV21-1 to TRBJ1-2. TRBV21-1 is recorded as a pseudogene. The CDR3 spans 14 residues. The CDR3 loop is CASSKEGGQDGYTF. The CDR3, as DNA: TGTGCCAGCAGCAAAGAGGGGGGGCAGGATGGCTACACCTTC.

This chain joins TRBV7-3 and TRBJ2-7; 11 positions agree with TRBD2. With V trimmed by 3 bases and J by 6 bases, 1 base remained unmatched. Looked up from germline, CDR1 is SGHTA and CDR2 is FQGTGA. The length of the CDR3 is 13 residues. The CDR3 loop is CASSFSGRGEQYF. The DNA of the CDR3 is TGTGCCAGCAGCTTTAGCGGGAGGGGCGAGCAGTACTTC.

Of note for this clone: A read error may account for a junction end that differs from germline. The genes are TRBV5-1 and TRBJ2-5; 12 bases are shared with TRBD2. The germline V gene has CDR1 SGHRS and CDR2 YFSETQ. CDR3 length: 18 amino acids. Here the CDR3 reads CAGSPRLAGVGSQETQYF. The CDR3 DNA reads TGCGCCGGCAGCCCAAGACTAGCGGGAGTGGGGTCCCAAGAGACCCAGTACTTC.

With respect to this clone: At one end, the junction sequence differs from germline, possibly due to a read error. The J gene is TRBJ1-3, the V gene TRBV5-6; 9 bases are a match to TRBD1. The CDR3 runs 15 residues. CDR1 and CDR2 from the germline V gene are SGHDT and YYEEEE. CDR3 amino acids: CASSFTGGSENTIYF. Written as DNA, the CDR3 is TGTGCCAGCAGCTTTACAGGGGGCTCTGAAAACACCATATATTTT.

V is TRBV28 and J is TRBJ2-3; 7 positions match TRBD2. With V trimmed by 10 bases and J by 1 base, 14 bases remained unmatched. This CDR3 comprises 16 residues. The germline V gene encodes CDR1 MDHEN and CDR2 SYDVKM. The CDR3 region has the DNA TGTGCCACCGACGGACCCCGGGAGGACGGCACAGATACGCAGTATTTT. It specifies CATDGPREDGTDTQYF.